A selection of T cell receptor beta chains follows, all from one sample in a study of blood T cell repertoires in COVID-19. Libraries were prepared by immunoSEQ multiplex PCR; TCRdb keeps only in-frame clonotypes and omits some of them. Here the sample spans 500,000 to 600,000 clones, approximately 88% being singletons. Input material: peripheral blood. The receptors were sampled from a woman in her forties or fifties with COVID-19, enrolled during active disease. Both conserved end residues are part of each CDR3. D genes are given only for firm matches. Clone size is given for some rows only: seen once, a few or many times, or a class if the clone is expanded.

clone_size	cdr3_length	v_call	d_call	j_call	cdr3_aa	cdr3_nt
NA	14	TRBV7-3	TRBD1	TRBJ2-3	CASSVQTGADTQYF	TGTGCCAGCAGCGTCCAAACAGGGGCAGATACGCAGTATTTT
NA	16	TRBV11-2	TRBD1	TRBJ2-1	CASSSTTTGISNEQFF	TGTGCCAGCAGCTCCACTACGACAGGGATTTCGAATGAGCAGTTCTTC
NA	15	TRBV4-2	NA	TRBJ2-7	CASSTGVSGPYEQYF	TGTGCCAGCAGCACAGGCGTCTCAGGGCCCTACGAGCAGTACTTC
NA	19	TRBV11-2	NA	TRBJ2-7	CASSLVPPSRVPTSYEQYF	TGTGCCAGCAGCTTAGTTCCCCCCTCGAGAGTCCCTACTTCCTACGAGCAGTACTTC
NA	16	TRBV9	TRBD1	TRBJ2-3	CASSASGTGPTDTQYF	TGTGCCAGCAGCGCATCCGGGACAGGCCCCACAGATACGCAGTATTTT
NA	13	TRBV19	NA	TRBJ1-1	CASSIGRDSEAFF	TGTGCCAGTAGTATAGGCAGGGACTCTGAAGCTTTCTTT
NA	14	TRBV5-4	NA	TRBJ1-1	CASSSQLQGTEAFF	TGTGCCAGCAGCTCACAGCTTCAGGGGACTGAAGCTTTCTTT
NA	13	TRBV2	NA	TRBJ1-4	CASSRTDTEKLFF	TGTGCCAGCAGCCGGACAGACACTGAAAAACTGTTTTTT
NA	18	TRBV7-2	TRBD2	TRBJ2-3	CASSLGVLAGGVTDTQYF	TGTGCCAGCAGCTTAGGTGTACTAGCGGGGGGCGTCACAGATACGCAGTATTTT
NA	14	TRBV23-1	NA	TRBJ2-7	CASSQSLPLYEQYF	TGCGCCAGCAGTCAATCTCTCCCACTCTACGAGCAGTACTTC
NA	14	TRBV30	NA	TRBJ2-1	CAWSVGSSYNEQFF	TGTGCCTGGAGTGTGGGGAGCTCCTACAATGAGCAGTTCTTC
NA	15	TRBV9	TRBD1	TRBJ1-6	CASSPRTGERSPLHF	TGTGCCAGCAGCCCACGGACAGGGGAGCGGTCACCCCTCCACTTT
NA	14	TRBV18	NA	TRBJ1-1	CASSRTQENTEAFF	TGTGCCAGCTCACGCACTCAGGAGAACACTGAAGCTTTCTTT
NA	15	TRBV5-1	NA	TRBJ1-2	CASSLEPARRYGYTF	TGCGCCAGCAGCTTGGAGCCAGCCAGGCGCTATGGCTACACCTTC
NA	14	TRBV5-4	NA	TRBJ1-1	CASISQGLDTEAFF	TGTGCCAGCATCTCCCAGGGTCTCGACACTGAAGCTTTCTTT
NA	16	TRBV12-5	NA	TRBJ2-2	CASGDETGSNTGELFF	TGTGCTAGTGGGGATGAAACAGGTTCCAACACCGGGGAGCTGTTTTTT
NA	17	TRBV21-1	NA	TRBJ2-2	CASSKEEGRGTTGELFF	TGTGCCAGCAGCAAAGAAGAGGGCAGGGGAACCACCGGGGAGCTGTTTTTT
NA	14	TRBV29-1	TRBD2	TRBJ2-7	CSVAGGTSNYEQYF	TGCAGCGTAGCCGGGGGGACTAGCAACTACGAGCAGTACTTC
NA	15	TRBV9	NA	TRBJ2-1	CASSADLGSYNEQFF	TGTGCCAGCAGCGCCGACCTTGGGAGCTACAATGAGCAGTTCTTC
NA	15	TRBV7-2	NA	TRBJ2-3	CASSLRRSSTDTQYF	TGTGCCAGCAGCCTCCGACGTAGCAGCACAGATACGCAGTATTTT
NA	15	TRBV3-1/TRBV3-2	NA	TRBJ2-2	CASSPLGAMSGELFF	TGTGCCAGCAGCCCCCTGGGGGCCATGTCCGGGGAGCTGTTTTTT
NA	13	TRBV12-3/TRBV12-4	TRBD1	TRBJ1-4	CASSRDRDEKLFF	TGTGCCAGCAGCCGGGACAGGGATGAAAAACTGTTTTTT
NA	12	TRBV27	NA	TRBJ2-3	CASSQGLDTQYF	TGTGCCAGCAGTCAGGGATTAGATACGCAGTATTTT
NA	14	TRBV9	NA	TRBJ1-1	CASSVAGDSAKAFF	TGTGCCAGCAGCGTAGCGGGGGACTCAGCTAAAGCTTTCTTT
NA	14	TRBV10-3	TRBD1	TRBJ2-7	CAIRRQGENYEQYF	TGTGCCATCAGACGACAGGGGGAGAACTACGAGCAGTACTTC
NA	14	TRBV5-1	NA	TRBJ2-7	CASSLTQITGLVVF	TGCGCCAGCAGCTTAACCCAGATTACAGGGCTCGTAGTCTTC
once	14	TRBV6-5	NA	TRBJ2-5	CASGDWREEETQYF	TGTGCCAGCGGGGATTGGAGGGAGGAAGAGACCCAGTACTTC
NA	13	TRBV18	NA	TRBJ1-1	CASSVGGDTEAFF	TGTGCCAGCTCAGTCGGCGGTGACACTGAAGCTTTCTTT
NA	16	TRBV6-2/TRBV6-3	NA	TRBJ1-6	CASSSIDSSYNSPLHF	TGTGCCAGCAGCTCCATCGACAGCTCCTATAATTCACCCCTCCACTTT
NA	15	TRBV29-1	NA	TRBJ1-2	CSAGPVTVGGYGYTF	TGCAGCGCCGGGCCGGTAACAGTGGGGGGCTATGGCTACACCTTC
NA	15	TRBV6-5	NA	TRBJ1-2	CASSPGQRANYGYTF	TGTGCCAGCAGTCCCGGACAGAGAGCTAACTATGGCTACACCTTC
NA	14	TRBV15	NA	TRBJ2-1	CATSGELDWNEQFF	TGTGCCACCAGCGGTGAACTAGACTGGAATGAGCAGTTCTTC
few	12	TRBV6-5	NA	TRBJ1-2	CASSPRAPGYTF	TGTGCCAGCAGCCCGAGGGCCCCTGGCTACACCTTC
NA	16	TRBV7-3	NA	TRBJ1-4	CASSPGNGGANEKLFF	TGTGCCAGCAGCCCGGGTAACGGGGGAGCTAATGAAAAACTGTTTTTT
NA	15	TRBV30	TRBD1	TRBJ2-4	CAWNRGMEAKNIQYF	TGTGCCTGGAACAGGGGGATGGAAGCCAAAAACATTCAGTACTTC
NA	14	TRBV18	NA	TRBJ1-2	CASSLAATGHGYTF	TGTGCCAGCTCACTGGCCGCAACAGGGCATGGCTACACCTTC